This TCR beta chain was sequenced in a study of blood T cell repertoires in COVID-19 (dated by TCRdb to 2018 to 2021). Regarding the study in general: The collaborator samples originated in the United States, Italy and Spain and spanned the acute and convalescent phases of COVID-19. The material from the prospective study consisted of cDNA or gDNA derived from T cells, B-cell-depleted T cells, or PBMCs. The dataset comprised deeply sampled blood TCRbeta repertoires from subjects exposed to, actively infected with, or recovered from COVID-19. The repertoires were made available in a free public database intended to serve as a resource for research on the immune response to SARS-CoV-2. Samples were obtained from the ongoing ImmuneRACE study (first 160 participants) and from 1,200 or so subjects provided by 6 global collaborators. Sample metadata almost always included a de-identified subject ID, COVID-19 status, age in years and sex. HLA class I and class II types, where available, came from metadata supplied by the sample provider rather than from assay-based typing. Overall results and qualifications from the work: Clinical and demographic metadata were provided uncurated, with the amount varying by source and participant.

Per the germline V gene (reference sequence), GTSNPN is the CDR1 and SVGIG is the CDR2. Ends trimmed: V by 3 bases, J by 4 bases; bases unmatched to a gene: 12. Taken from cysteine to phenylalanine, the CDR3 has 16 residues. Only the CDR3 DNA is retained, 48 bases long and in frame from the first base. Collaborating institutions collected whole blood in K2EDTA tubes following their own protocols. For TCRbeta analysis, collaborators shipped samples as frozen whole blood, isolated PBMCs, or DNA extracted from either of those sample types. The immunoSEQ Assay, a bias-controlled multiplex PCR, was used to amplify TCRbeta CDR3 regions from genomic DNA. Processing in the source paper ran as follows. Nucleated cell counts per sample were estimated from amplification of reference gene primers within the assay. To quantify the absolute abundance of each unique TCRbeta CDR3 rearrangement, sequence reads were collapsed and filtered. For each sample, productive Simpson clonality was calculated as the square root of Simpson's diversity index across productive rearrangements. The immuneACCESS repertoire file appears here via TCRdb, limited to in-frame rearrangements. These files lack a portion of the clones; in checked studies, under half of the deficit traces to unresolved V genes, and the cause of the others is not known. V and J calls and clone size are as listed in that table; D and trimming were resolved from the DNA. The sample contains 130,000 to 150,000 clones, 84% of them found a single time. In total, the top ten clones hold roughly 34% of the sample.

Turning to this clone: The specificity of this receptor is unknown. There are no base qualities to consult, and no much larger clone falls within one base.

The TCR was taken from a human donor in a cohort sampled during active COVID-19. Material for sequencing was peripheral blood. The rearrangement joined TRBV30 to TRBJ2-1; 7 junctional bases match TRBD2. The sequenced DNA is TGTGCCTGGAGGACGAGAGGCGGGGGTGCTTACAATGAGCAGTTCTTC. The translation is CAWRTRGGGAYNEQFF.